This T cell receptor (beta chain) was sequenced for a study of T-cell memory formation after mild COVID-19. Trimming took 7 bases from V and 6 from J, leaving 13 bases between them. Germline CDR1 reads MNHEY; CDR2 reads SVGEGT. The CDR3 has 13 amino acids. In regard to this clonotype: What it binds is unknown.

TCRdb itself ran the 5' RACE reads through MiXCR, one entry per CDR3 protein. Altogether roughly 110,000 distinct CDR3 sequences are present, approximately 15% being singletons, with the ten largest covering about 39%. General observations from the study: CD4+ contracting clones lay mainly in CM and EM, CD8+ ones in EMRA.

The chain couples TRBV6-2 or TRBV6-3 to TRBJ2-1, with D perhaps matching TRBD1 (5 bases). This TCR came from a man younger than 35 who had mild COVID-19 (a few samples of this study predate the infection). Cell type and time point are not known. Sequenced material: PBMCs or a T cell subset sorted from them (not recorded which). CDR3 nucleotide sequence: TGTGCCAGCAATACCGACAGATCCAATGAGCAGTTCTTC. Protein: CASNTDRSNEQFF.